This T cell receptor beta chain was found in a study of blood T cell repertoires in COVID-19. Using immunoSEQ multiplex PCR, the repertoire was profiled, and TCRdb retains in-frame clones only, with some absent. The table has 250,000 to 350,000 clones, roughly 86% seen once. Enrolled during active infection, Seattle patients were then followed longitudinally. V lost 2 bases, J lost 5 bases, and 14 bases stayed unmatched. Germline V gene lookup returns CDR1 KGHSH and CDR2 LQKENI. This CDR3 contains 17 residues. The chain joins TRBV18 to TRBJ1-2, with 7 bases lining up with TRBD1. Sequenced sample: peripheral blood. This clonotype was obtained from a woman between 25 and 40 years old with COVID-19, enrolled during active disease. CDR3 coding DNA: TGTGCCAGCTCACCAAGAGAGGTGCAGGGGGTGGAATATGGCTACACCTTC. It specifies CASSPREVQGVEYGYTF.